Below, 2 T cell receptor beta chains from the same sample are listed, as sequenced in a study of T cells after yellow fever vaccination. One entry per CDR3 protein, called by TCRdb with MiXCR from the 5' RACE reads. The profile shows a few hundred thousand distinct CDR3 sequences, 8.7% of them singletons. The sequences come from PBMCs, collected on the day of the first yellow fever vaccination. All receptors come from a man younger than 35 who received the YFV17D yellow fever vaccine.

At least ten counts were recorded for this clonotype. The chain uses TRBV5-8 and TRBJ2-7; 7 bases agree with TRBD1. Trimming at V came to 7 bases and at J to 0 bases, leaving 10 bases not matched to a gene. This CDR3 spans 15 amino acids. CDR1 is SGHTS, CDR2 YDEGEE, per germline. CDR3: CASGLEDRPSYEQYF. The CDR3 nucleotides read TGTGCCAGCGGCCTTGAGGACAGGCCCTCCTACGAGCAGTACTTC.

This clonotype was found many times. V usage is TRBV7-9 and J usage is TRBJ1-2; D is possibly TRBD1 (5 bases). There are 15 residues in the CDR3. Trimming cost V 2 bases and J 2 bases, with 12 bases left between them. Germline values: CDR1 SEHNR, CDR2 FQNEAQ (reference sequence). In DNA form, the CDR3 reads TGTGCCAGCAGCTTATCGGCAGGGTCCAACTATGGCTACACCTTC. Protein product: CASSLSAGSNYGYTF.